This TCR beta chain was captured in a study of OX40 agonist ivuxolimab in advanced cancers. Broader study findings: Averaging showed that CD8+ T cells had more expanded clones than CD4+ did.

CDR3 length: 11 residues. The ends were cut back, 0 bases at V and 12 bases at J, with 6 bases in the middle. Per germline, CDR1 MGHRA and CDR2 YSYEKL. A remark on this clone: Its antigen is as yet unknown.

Measured with immunoSEQ multiplex PCR; TCRdb has only the in-frame clones, and not every one. The data show 60,000 to 85,000 clones, roughly 86% seen once. Sequenced material: CD4+ or CD8+ T cells sorted from blood, taken in a trial of the OX40 agonist ivuxolimab. The V call is TRBV4-1, the J call TRBJ2-1; D is unresolved. This receptor was obtained from an adult with an advanced solid tumor such as melanoma, head and neck, liver or kidney cancer. The CDR3 DNA reads TGCGCCAGCAGCCAAGATCTTGCGCAGTTCTTC. This codes for CASSQDLAQFF.